This T cell receptor (beta chain) was retrieved from a study of T-cell reconstitution after alpha-beta-depleted transplantation in children (dated by TCRdb to 2015 to 2016). Broadly, across the study: Using TCR repertoire profiling, the study quantitatively followed how T-cell immune reconstitution unfolded in children after TCRalphabeta/CD19-depleted allogeneic hematopoietic cell transplantation. General findings and caveats noted by the study authors: In some patients, the high TCRbeta diversity seen at day 60 was put down to recipient T cells and intrathymic progenitors that had survived conditioning. The apparently early recovery of alphabetaT-cell counts about two months after transplant reportedly depended on only several hundred rapidly expanded clones that came from non-depleted graft cells. The frequencies of hyperexpanded clones fell over the following months, and after one year, T-cell counts and TCRbeta diversity were mostly attributed to newly produced T cells.

The receptor library was made with PCR. Sequenced using an Illumina HiSeq 2500. TCR library preparation used molecular barcoding, with unique molecular identifiers applied to normalize quantification of the TCRbeta repertoire. TCRdb itself trimmed the public reads at Q25 with fastp, ran MiXCR and retained productive beta chains. Every CDR3 protein is listed once, alongside the most common genes and DNA of its rows. The sample includes about a million distinct CDR3 sequences, with roughly 29% observed a single time. The ten largest clones capture about 28% of the sample. A word on this clonotype: It lacks a known antigen. The sample holds no much larger clone one base away, and base qualities are not on file.

The sample's treatment or condition label is to be understood as: allogeneic hematopoietic cell transplantation with graft depleted of TCRalphabeta T cells and CD19 B cells. TCRalphabeta/CD19-depleted allogeneic hematopoietic cell grafts were given to the transplant recipients, all of whom were children. The sequencing here drew on PBMCs, mostly from graft donor cells, taken 360 days after TCRalphabeta/CD19-depleted stem cell transplant. This clonotype was sampled from a boy in the first two years of life who had a stem cell transplant for SCID, so the T cells may come from the graft donor.

CDR3 protein: CASSFTGGFSTDTQYF. The DNA reads as follows: TGTGCCAGCAGCTTCACGGGGGGTTTTAGCACAGATACGCAGTATTTT. The chain is encoded by TRBV5-6 joined to TRBJ2-3; TRBD2 fits 7 bases in the junction. The CDR3 numbers 16 residues from cysteine through phenylalanine. Left in the record is the CDR3 DNA by itself, 48 bases read in frame from the first base. Based on the germline V gene, the CDR1 and CDR2 sequences are SGHDT and YYEEEE. Trimming accounts for 2 bases at V and 0 bases at J, while the number of junction bases matched to no gene is 6.